One and the same sample provided the 21 T cell receptor beta chains below, sequenced in a study of blood T cell repertoires in COVID-19. Assay: immunoSEQ multiplex PCR; the TCRdb copy retains only in-frame clones and omits some. Of 180,000 or so clones listed, about 76% are singletons. Material: peripheral blood. The receptor set was obtained from a woman in her forties or fifties with active or convalescent COVID-19.

The CDR3 loop reads CSVEVGVYEQYF. As DNA, the CDR3 is TGCAGCGTTGAAGTGGGCGTATACGAGCAGTACTTC. The rearrangement uses TRBV29-1 and TRBJ2-7; D unresolved. The CDR3 runs to 12 residues. V lost 1 base and J lost 4, with 8 bases in between. CDR1 is SQVTM and CDR2 is ANQGSEA in the germline V gene.

The CDR3 DNA reads TGTGCCAGCGGGGACAGGGAGCGGAGCGAGCAGTACTTC. Encoded protein: CASGDRERSEQYF. The gene calls are TRBV2 and TRBJ2-7; 9 positions match TRBD1. The V and J ends lost 8 bases and 6 bases, in that order; junction bases with no gene match: 8. CDR1 is SNHLY, CDR2 FYNNEI, per germline. This CDR3 is built from 13 residues.

The chain carries TRBV7-2 and TRBJ1-2; 7 bases match TRBD1. Germline V gives CDR1 SGHTA, CDR2 FQGNSA. V lost 5 bases, J lost 2 bases, and 5 bases stayed unmatched. The CDR3 contains 14 residues. The CDR3 loop reads CASSQRQGNYGYTF. The CDR3 coding sequence is TGTGCCAGCAGCCAAAGACAGGGAAACTATGGCTACACCTTC.

This clone was seen at least ten times. This chain connects TRBV30 to TRBJ2-5; 10 bases align to TRBD1. After removal of 5 bases from V and 6 bases from J, the junction contained 12 bases not matched to a gene. Per the germline V gene, CDR1 is GTSNPN and CDR2 is SVGIG (reference sequence). The CDR3 contains 15 residues. The CDR3 DNA reads as TGTGCCTGGCAGGTCCCGGGACAGGGGAAAAAGACCCAGTACTTC. It encodes CAWQVPGQGKKTQYF.

The chain couples TRBV7-2 to TRBJ1-4; 8 bases are shared with TRBD1. V trimming: 3 bases; J trimming: 2 bases; junction bases outside the gene matches: 5. The CDR3 runs to 16 residues. Germline CDR1 SGHTA, CDR2 FQGNSA. The CDR3 region is CASSLVPGGTNEKLFF. CDR3 nucleotides: TGTGCCAGCAGCTTGGTTCCAGGGGGCACTAATGAAAAACTGTTTTTT. The whole variable domain, remainder taken from reference TRBV7-2 and TRBJ1-4, is GAGVSQSPSNKVTEKGKDVELRCDPISGHTALYWYRQSLGQGLEFLIYFQGNSAPDKSGLPSDRFSAERTGGSVSTLTIQRTQQEDSAVYLCASSLVPGGTNEKLFFGSGTQLSVL.

The V and J genes are TRBV10-3 and TRBJ2-2; possibly TRBD1 for D (6 bases). V lost 0 bases and J lost 1, with 12 bases in between. From germline, CDR1 is ENHRY and CDR2 SYGVKD. The CDR3 totals 17 residues. In DNA form, the CDR3 reads TGTGCCATCAGTGAGTCGGGCACAGGGAAGAACACCGGGGAGCTGTTTTTT. Amino acids: CAISESGTGKNTGELFF.

This clone was observed once. The gene calls are TRBV1 and TRBJ2-1; TRBD2, the D gene given by the table, was not confirmed from the DNA. TRBV1 has pseudogene status. This CDR3 is built from 16 residues. The DNA for the CDR3 is TGCACCAGCAGCCACCGACTAGCGGGAGAGGAAAATGAGCAGTTCTTC. Amino acids: CTSSHRLAGEENEQFF.

In this sample, this clone turned up a few times. The CDR3: CSVVLAGMLDTQYF. In DNA, the CDR3 is TGCAGCGTTGTCTTAGCGGGGATGCTTGATACGCAGTATTTT. This chain joins TRBV29-1 and TRBJ2-3; 8 nucleotides agree with TRBD2. CDR3 length: 14 residues. Germline assignment: CDR1 SQVTM and CDR2 ANQGSEA. V lost 4 bases and J lost 6; bases outside the gene matches: 9.

The chain uses TRBV6-5 and TRBJ2-7, with D tentatively TRBD1 (5 bases). CDR3 length equals 13 residues. Germline V lookup: CDR1 MNHEY, CDR2 SVGAGI. Trimming took off 8 bases at V and 4 bases at J, with 15 bases between the two ends. The CDR3 sequence is CASYARGLYEQYF. The CDR3 DNA reads as TGTGCCAGCTATGCTAGGGGCCTTTACGAGCAGTACTTC.

As concerns this clone: Given a far larger clone just one base away, this is likely a sequencing read error. The V and J genes are TRBV2 and TRBJ2-3; no clear D gene. The CDR3 sequence is 12 residues long. V dropped 5 bases and J dropped 2 bases, with 5 bases sitting between them. Germline V gives CDR1 SNHLY, CDR2 FYNNEI. The CDR3 loop reads CASSPNTDTQYF. CDR3 coding DNA: TGTGCCAGCAGTCCAAACACAGATACGCAGTATTTT.

The chain links TRBV6-2 or TRBV6-3 to TRBJ1-5; the D gene is possibly TRBD1 (5 bases). Germline assignment: CDR1 MNHEY and CDR2 SVGEGT. The CDR3 has 14 amino acids. Trimming took 0 bases from V and 7 from J, leaving 10 bases between them. The CDR3 bases are TGTGCCAGCAGTTACTCCGGGGGTGTGCAGCCCCAGCATTTT. It is translated as CASSYSGGVQPQHF.

The chain is built from TRBV2 and TRBJ2-5, with D possibly being TRBD1 (5 bases). CDR1 and CDR2 (germline): SNHLY, FYNNEI. V was clipped by 0 bases and J by 3 bases, with 11 bases between them. This CDR3 comprises 15 residues. CDR3 protein: CASSEAPFREETQYF. The CDR3 nucleotides read TGTGCCAGCAGTGAAGCACCATTCAGGGAAGAGACCCAGTACTTC.

V usage is TRBV5-6 and J usage is TRBJ2-5; TRBD2 aligns across 8 bases. In germline, CDR1 is SGHDT, CDR2 YYEEEE. J was trimmed by 5 bases and V by 0 bases; bases with no gene match: 9. The CDR3 contains 16 residues. The CDR3 DNA sequence: TGTGCCAGCAGCTTGGATGTCGGGAGGGCCTGGGAGACCCAGTACTTC. This sequence encodes CASSLDVGRAWETQYF.

The chain is built from TRBV19 and TRBJ2-7; 9 bases are shared with TRBD1. The CDR3 runs to 17 residues. Germline CDR1 is LNHDA and CDR2 is SQIVND (reference sequence). V was clipped by 4 bases and J by 0 bases; unmatched bases: 10. The CDR3 sequence is CASSRSTGTGSSYEQYF. In DNA form, the CDR3 reads TGTGCCAGTAGTAGAAGCACCGGGACAGGGAGCTCCTACGAGCAGTACTTC.

V gene TRBV18 combines with J gene TRBJ2-7; D possibly corresponds to TRBD2 (6 bases). This CDR3 region has 14 residues. CDR1 is KGHSH and CDR2 is LQKENI in the germline V gene. The V end lost 3 bases, the J end lost 5 bases, and 14 bases lay between the germline ends. CDR3 amino acids: CASSPKVGGDEQYF. DNA of the CDR3: TGTGCCAGCTCACCGAAGGTTGGAGGGGACGAGCAGTACTTC.

This rearrangement joins TRBV9 to TRBJ2-2; perhaps TRBD2 as D (6 bases). Trimming took off 3 bases at V and 6 bases at J, with 15 bases between the two ends. This CDR3 has 15 amino acids. The germline V gene encodes CDR1 SGDLS and CDR2 YYNGEE. Here the CDR3 DNA reads TGTGCCAGCAGCGGAAGTGCTAGCGACCCCGGGGAGCTGTTTTTT. It specifies CASSGSASDPGELFF. The full variable domain, completed using reference TRBV9 and TRBJ2-2, is DSGVTQTPKHLITATGQRVTLRCSPRSGDLSVYWYQQSLDQGLQFLIQYYNGEERAKGNILERFSAQQFPDLHSELNLSSLELGDSALYFCASSGSASDPGELFFGEGSRLTVL.

The chain carries TRBV5-1 and TRBJ1-1, with 9 bases lining up with TRBD1. Germline V gene sequence: CDR1 SGHRS, CDR2 YFSETQ. The CDR3 is 17 amino acids. With V trimmed by 4 bases and J by 1 base, 11 bases remained unmatched. The CDR3 nucleotides read TGCGCCAGCAGCCCTTCCGGGACAGGGATGGGGAACACTGAAGCTTTCTTT. Protein sequence: CASSPSGTGMGNTEAFF.

The CDR3 sequence: CASSQILAGASYEQYF. CDR3 sequence (DNA): TGTGCCAGCAGTCAAATACTAGCGGGGGCGTCCTACGAGCAGTACTTC. This sequence joins TRBV27 and TRBJ2-7, with 11 bases fitting TRBD2. The CDR3 extends over 16 amino acids. V was clipped by 5 bases and J by 1 base; unmatched bases: 7. Germline CDR1 is MNHEY and CDR2 is SMNVEV (reference sequence).

The V call is TRBV4-3, the J call TRBJ1-6; D is unclear. Trimming took off 0 bases at V and 3 bases at J, with 12 bases between the two ends. The germline V gene has CDR1 LGHNA and CDR2 YSLEER. The CDR3 contains 17 residues. CDR3 bases: TGCGCCAGCAGCCAAGATTTTGAGTACTTCTATAATTCACCCCTCCACTTT. Translated, it gives CASSQDFEYFYNSPLHF.

This clone was recorded once. The V call is TRBV2, the J call TRBJ1-4; D unclear. The CDR3 is 13 amino acids. The germline V gene encodes CDR1 SNHLY and CDR2 FYNNEI. Trimming removed 5 bases from V and 3 bases from J, with 7 bases in between. CDR3 sequence: CASSNGPNEKLFF. CDR3 DNA: TGTGCCAGCAGTAACGGTCCTAATGAAAAACTGTTTTTT.

The CDR3 DNA reads as TGTGCCAGTAGAGGGACAGGGGGAACAGATACGCAGTATTTT. As protein: CASRGTGGTDTQYF. This chain joins TRBV19 and TRBJ2-3, with TRBD1 matching over 11 bases. In germline, CDR1 is LNHDA, CDR2 SQIVND (reference sequence). V dropped 6 bases and J dropped 3; count of bases not matched to a gene: 2. The CDR3 contains 14 residues.